Presented here are 11 T cell receptor beta chains from one specimen sequenced in a study of cytomegalovirus exposure and HLA in healthy donors. PCR amplification relied on 60 Vbeta primers (plus 13 Jbeta primers). Clones were sequenced by immunoSEQ multiplex PCR, and TCRdb holds only the in-frame ones, with some missing. The sample contains about 140,000 clones, roughly four fifths of which appear only once. Material for sequencing was PBMCs. The receptors were gathered from a man aged 18 to 35 in good health and CMV-seropositive.

The CDR3 reads CAISAGAGGPEKETQYF. The CDR3 bases are TGTGCCATCAGTGCCGGTGCGGGAGGGCCTGAGAAAGAGACCCAGTACTTC. V and J are TRBV10-3 and TRBJ2-5, with 9 nucleotides matching TRBD2. Germline V gene sequence: CDR1 ENHRY, CDR2 SYGVKD. V trimming: 4 bases; J trimming: 3 bases; junction bases outside the gene matches: 12. The CDR3 runs 17 residues.

J is TRBJ1-1 and V is TRBV7-6; 8 bases agree with TRBD1. This CDR3 comprises 16 residues. The V segment lost 1 base and the J segment 1 base; nucleotides outside the gene matches: 5. Per germline, CDR1 SGHVS and CDR2 FNYEAQ. The CDR3 is CASSLVGQGENTEAFF. Here the CDR3 DNA reads TGTGCCAGCAGCTTAGTAGGACAGGGAGAGAACACTGAAGCTTTCTTT.

V is TRBV6-5 and J is TRBJ2-7; 11 bases align to TRBD1. This CDR3 comprises 14 residues. Germline V gene lookup returns CDR1 MNHEY and CDR2 SVGAGI. The J segment lost 3 bases and the V segment lost 7 bases, leaving 5 bases of the junction unmatched. CDR3 bases: TGTGCCAGCACCCCGGGACAGGGGGGCTACGAGCAGTACTTC. Amino acids: CASTPGQGGYEQYF.

This clone was counted between two and nine times. The J gene is TRBJ2-2, the V gene TRBV19; no firm D call. V lost 10 bases and J 4 bases, leaving 10 bases between the germline ends. The CDR3 runs 12 residues. The germline V gene has CDR1 LNHDA and CDR2 SQIVND (reference sequence). Here the CDR3 DNA reads TGTGCCACCCGACTTATCACCGGGGAGCTGTTTTTT. Protein product: CATRLITGELFF.

About this clone: Relative to the germline gene, one junction end is altered; a read error may explain this. CDR3 sequence reads: CASSLDRGRTEAFF. CDR3 coding DNA: TGTGCCAGTAGTCTAGACAGGGGGCGGACTGAAGCTTTCTTT. The chain links TRBV19 to TRBJ1-1; 10 nucleotides agree with TRBD1. The germline V gene has CDR1 LNHDA and CDR2 SQIVND (reference sequence). The CDR3 has 14 residues.

The rearrangement joins TRBV9 to TRBJ2-7; 12 bases are a match to TRBD2. Germline V lookup: CDR1 SGDLS, CDR2 YYNGEE. The J segment lost 7 bases and the V segment lost 0 bases, leaving 8 bases of the junction unmatched. This CDR3 contains 16 residues. The CDR3 DNA reads TGTGCCAGCAGCGTAGAGGAGAGACTAGCGGGAGTTGAGCAGTACTTC. Amino acids: CASSVEERLAGVEQYF.

This clone was counted at least ten times. J is TRBJ1-4 and V is TRBV6-1; TRBD1 aligns across 10 bases. V lost 6 bases to trimming and J lost 8 bases; unmatched junction nucleotides: 6. The CDR3 spans 14 residues. Germline V lookup: CDR1 MNHNS, CDR2 SASEGT. The CDR3 loop reads CASRSRDRGEKLFF. DNA of the CDR3: TGTGCCAGCAGATCCCGGGACAGGGGAGAAAAACTGTTTTTT.

This chain uses TRBV18 with TRBJ2-1; 7 bases align to TRBD1. Germline V gives CDR1 KGHSH, CDR2 LQKENI. The CDR3 runs to 15 residues. J was trimmed by 6 bases and V by 2 bases; bases with no gene match: 7. The CDR3 protein is CASSPRTGNSNEQFF. The CDR3 DNA is TGTGCCAGCTCACCAAGGACAGGAAACTCCAATGAGCAGTTCTTC.

This chain connects TRBV7-2 to TRBJ2-7; TRBD2 might be the D (5 bases). This CDR3 is 13 amino acids long. Trimming took off 8 bases at V and 3 bases at J, with 14 bases between the two ends. Germline assignment: CDR1 SGHTA and CDR2 FQGNSA. The CDR3: CASRRASSYEQYF. For the CDR3, the DNA is TGTGCCAGCCGTAGGGCTAGCAGCTACGAGCAGTACTTC.

The CDR3 spells CASSDSTPRVAGVYEQFF. In DNA, the CDR3 is TGTGCCAGCAGTGACTCTACCCCAAGAGTAGCGGGAGTTTATGAGCAGTTCTTC. V and J are TRBV6-4 and TRBJ2-1; TRBD2 matches at 9 bases. The CDR3 consists of 18 residues. V lost 0 bases and J lost 8; bases outside the gene matches: 14. Per the germline V gene, CDR1 is MRHNA and CDR2 is SNTAGT.

The gene calls are TRBV15 and TRBJ2-3; D might be TRBD1 (5 bases). From germline, CDR1 is LNHNV and CDR2 YYDKDF (reference sequence). Between the trimmed V and J ends, which lost 5 bases and 0 bases, there was a span of 9 bases. The CDR3 runs 14 residues. This CDR3 is CATSPTESTDTQYF. As DNA, the CDR3 is TGTGCCACCAGCCCGACAGAGAGCACAGATACGCAGTATTTT.